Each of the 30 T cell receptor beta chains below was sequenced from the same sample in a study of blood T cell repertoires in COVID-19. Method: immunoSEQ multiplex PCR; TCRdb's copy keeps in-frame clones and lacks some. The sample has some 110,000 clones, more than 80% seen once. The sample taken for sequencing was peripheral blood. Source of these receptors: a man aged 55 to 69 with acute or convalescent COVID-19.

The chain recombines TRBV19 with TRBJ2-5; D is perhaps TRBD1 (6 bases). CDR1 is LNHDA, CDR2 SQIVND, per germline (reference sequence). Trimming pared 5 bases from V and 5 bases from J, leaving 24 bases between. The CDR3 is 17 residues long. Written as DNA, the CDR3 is TGTGCCAGTAGTGATAAGGGCAGGGGTGGGATTGTGGAGACCCAGTACTTC. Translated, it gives CASSDKGRGGIVETQYF.

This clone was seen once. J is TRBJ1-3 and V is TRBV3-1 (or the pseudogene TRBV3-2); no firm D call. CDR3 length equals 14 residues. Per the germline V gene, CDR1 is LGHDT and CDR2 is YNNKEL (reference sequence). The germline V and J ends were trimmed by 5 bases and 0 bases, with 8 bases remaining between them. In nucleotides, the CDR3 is TGTGCCAGCAGCGCGAGCCACTCTGGAAACACCATATATTTT. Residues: CASSASHSGNTIYF.

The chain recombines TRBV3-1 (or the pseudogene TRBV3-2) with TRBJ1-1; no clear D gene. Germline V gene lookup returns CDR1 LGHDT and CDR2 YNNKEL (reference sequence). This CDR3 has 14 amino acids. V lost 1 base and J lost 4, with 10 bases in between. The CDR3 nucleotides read TGTGCCAGCAGCCAAGGACACCAGAGCACTGAAGCTTTCTTT. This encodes CASSQGHQSTEAFF.

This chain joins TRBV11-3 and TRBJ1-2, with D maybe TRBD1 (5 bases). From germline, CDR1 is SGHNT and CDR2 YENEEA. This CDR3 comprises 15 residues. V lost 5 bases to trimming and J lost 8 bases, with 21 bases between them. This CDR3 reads CASSPEDGGTRGYTF. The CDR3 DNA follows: TGTGCCAGCAGCCCGGAAGACGGGGGAACCAGAGGCTACACCTTC.

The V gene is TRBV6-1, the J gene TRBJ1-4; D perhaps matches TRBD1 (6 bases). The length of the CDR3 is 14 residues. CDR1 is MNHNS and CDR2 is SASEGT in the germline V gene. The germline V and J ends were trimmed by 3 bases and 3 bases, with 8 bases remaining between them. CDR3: CASSEGAANEKLFF. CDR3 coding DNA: TGTGCCAGCAGTGAGGGGGCAGCTAATGAAAAACTGTTTTTT.

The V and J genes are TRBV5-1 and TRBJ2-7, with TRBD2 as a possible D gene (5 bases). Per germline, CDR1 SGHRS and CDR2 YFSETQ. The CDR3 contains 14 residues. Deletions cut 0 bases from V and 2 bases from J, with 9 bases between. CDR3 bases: TGCGCCAGCAGCTTGGCGGGGAATCCCTACGAGCAGTACTTC. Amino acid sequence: CASSLAGNPYEQYF. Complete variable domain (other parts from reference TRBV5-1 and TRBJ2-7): KAGVTQTPRYLIKTRGQQVTLSCSPISGHRSVSWYQQTPGQGLQFLFEYFSETQRNKGNFPGRFSGRQFSNSRSEMNVSTLELGDSALYLCASSLAGNPYEQYFGPGTRLTVT.

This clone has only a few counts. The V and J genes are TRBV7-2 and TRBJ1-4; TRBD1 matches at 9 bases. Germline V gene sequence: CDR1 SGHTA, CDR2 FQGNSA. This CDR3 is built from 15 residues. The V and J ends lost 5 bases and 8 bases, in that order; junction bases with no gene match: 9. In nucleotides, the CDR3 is TGTGCCAGCAGCCCTTGGACAGGGGAGATAGAAAAACTGTTTTTT. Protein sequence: CASSPWTGEIEKLFF.

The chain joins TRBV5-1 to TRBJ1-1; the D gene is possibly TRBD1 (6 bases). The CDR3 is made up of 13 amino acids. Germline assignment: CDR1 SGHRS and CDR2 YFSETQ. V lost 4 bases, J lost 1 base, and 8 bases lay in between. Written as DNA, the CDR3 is TGCGCCAGCAGCGTGACAGGGAACACTGAAGCTTTCTTT. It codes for CASSVTGNTEAFF.

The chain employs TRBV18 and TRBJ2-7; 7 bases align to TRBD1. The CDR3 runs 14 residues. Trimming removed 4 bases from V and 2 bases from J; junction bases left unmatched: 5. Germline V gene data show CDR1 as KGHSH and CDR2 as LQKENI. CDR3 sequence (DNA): TGTGCCAGCTCACTAGGGGGACAGACCTACGAGCAGTACGTC. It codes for CASSLGGQTYEQYV.

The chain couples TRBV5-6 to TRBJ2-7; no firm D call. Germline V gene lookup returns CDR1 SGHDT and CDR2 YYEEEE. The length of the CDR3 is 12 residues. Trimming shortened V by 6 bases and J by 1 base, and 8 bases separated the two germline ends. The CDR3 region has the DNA TGTGCCAGCACCATCGGGTCCTACGAGCAGTACGTC. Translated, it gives CASTIGSYEQYV.

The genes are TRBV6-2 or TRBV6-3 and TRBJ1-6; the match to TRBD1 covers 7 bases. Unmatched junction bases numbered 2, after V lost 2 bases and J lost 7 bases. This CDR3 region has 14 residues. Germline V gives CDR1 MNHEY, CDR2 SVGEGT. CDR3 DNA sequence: TGTGCCAGCAGTTACAGGACAGGCAATTCACCCCTCCACTTT. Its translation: CASSYRTGNSPLHF.

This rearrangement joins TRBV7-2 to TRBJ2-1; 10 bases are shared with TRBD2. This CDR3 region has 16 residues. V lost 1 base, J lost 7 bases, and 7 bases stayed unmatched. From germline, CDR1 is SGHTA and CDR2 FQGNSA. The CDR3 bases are TGTGCCAGCAGCTTAGAATGGGCTAGCGGGAGTAATGAGCAGTTCTTC. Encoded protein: CASSLEWASGSNEQFF.

This CDR3 reads CASSFLTGGLNTEAFF. DNA for the CDR3: TGTGCCAGCAGCTTTCTGACAGGGGGACTGAACACTGAAGCTTTCTTT. The chain employs TRBV12-1 and TRBJ1-1; TRBD1 is taken as the D call from the table, unchecked against the DNA. TRBV12-1 is designated a pseudogene. The CDR3 runs to 16 residues.

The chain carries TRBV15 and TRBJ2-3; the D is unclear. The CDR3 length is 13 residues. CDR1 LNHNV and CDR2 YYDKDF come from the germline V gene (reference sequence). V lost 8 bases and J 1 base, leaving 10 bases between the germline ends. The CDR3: CATSPRGTDTQYF. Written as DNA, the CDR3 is TGTGCCACCTCGCCCCGGGGCACAGATACGCAGTATTTT.

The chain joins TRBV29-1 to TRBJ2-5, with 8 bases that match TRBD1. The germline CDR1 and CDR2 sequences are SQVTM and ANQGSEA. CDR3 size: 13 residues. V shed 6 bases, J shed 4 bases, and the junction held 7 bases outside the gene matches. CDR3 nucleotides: TGCAGCGTCAGACAGGGGTTAGGAGAGACCCAGTACTTC. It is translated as CSVRQGLGETQYF.

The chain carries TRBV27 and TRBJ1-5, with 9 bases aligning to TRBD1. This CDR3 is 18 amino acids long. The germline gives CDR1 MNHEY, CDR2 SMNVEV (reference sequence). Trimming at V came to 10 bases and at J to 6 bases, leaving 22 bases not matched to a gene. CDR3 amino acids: CANFRQGEIGALGQPQHF. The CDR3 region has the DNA TGTGCCAACTTTCGACAGGGGGAGATTGGAGCCTTAGGTCAGCCCCAGCATTTT.

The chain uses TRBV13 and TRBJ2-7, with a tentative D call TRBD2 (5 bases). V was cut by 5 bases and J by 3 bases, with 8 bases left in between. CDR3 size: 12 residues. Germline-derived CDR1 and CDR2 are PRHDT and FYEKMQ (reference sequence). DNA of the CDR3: TGTGCCAGCAGCGCCGAGGGCTACGAGCAGTACGTC. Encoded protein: CASSAEGYEQYV.

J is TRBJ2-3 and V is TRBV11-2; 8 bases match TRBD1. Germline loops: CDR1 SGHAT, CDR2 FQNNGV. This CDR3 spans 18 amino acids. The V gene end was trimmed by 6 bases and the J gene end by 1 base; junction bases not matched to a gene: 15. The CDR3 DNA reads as TGTGCCAGCAGTCGAGGGTGGCTGGCAGGGGGCCGCACAGATACGCAGTATTTT. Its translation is CASSRGWLAGGRTDTQYF.

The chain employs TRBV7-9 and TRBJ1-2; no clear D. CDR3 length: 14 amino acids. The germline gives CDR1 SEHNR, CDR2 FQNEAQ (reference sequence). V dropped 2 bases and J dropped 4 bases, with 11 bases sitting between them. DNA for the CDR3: TGTGCCAGCAGCTTACCGGGATCTCTCTATGGCTACACCTTC. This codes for CASSLPGSLYGYTF.

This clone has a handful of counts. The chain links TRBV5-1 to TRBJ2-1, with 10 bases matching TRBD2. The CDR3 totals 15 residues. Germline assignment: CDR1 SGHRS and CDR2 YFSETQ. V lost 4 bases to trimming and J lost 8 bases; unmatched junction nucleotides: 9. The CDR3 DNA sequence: TGCGCCAGCAGCCTGGGGATAGCGGGAGGACATGAGCAGTTCTTC. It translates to CASSLGIAGGHEQFF.

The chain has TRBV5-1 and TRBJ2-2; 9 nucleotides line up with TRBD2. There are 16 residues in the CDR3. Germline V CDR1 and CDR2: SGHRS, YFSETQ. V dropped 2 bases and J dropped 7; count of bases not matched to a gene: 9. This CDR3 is CASSFLAGVQGGELFF. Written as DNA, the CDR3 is TGCGCCAGCAGCTTCTTAGCGGGAGTCCAGGGCGGGGAGCTGTTTTTT.

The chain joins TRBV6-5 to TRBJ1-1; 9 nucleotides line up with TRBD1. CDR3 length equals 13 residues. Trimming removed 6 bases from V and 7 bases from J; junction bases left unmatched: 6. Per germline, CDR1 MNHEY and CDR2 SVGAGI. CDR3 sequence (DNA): TGTGCCAGCAGACCACAGGGGGCAGATGAAGCTTTCTTT. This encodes CASRPQGADEAFF.

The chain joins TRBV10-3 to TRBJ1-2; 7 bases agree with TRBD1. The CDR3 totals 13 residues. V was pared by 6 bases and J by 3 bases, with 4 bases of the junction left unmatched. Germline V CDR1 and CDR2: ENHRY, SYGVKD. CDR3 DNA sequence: TGTGCCATCAGAGGACAGGCGGACTATGGCTACACCTTC. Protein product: CAIRGQADYGYTF.

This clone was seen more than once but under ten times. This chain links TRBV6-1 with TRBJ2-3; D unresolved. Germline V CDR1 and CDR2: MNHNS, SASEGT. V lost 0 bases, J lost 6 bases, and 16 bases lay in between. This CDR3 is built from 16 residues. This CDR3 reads CASSEALIEVGDTQYF. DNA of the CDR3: TGTGCCAGCAGTGAAGCCCTGATTGAAGTGGGCGATACGCAGTATTTT.

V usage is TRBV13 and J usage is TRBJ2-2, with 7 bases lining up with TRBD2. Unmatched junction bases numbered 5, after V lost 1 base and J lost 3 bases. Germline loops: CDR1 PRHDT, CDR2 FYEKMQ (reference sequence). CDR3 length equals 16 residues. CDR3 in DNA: TGTGCCAGCAGCTTAGTGCGGGAGTCGGACACCGGGGAGCTGTTTTTT. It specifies CASSLVRESDTGELFF. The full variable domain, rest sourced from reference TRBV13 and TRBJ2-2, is AAGVIQSPRHLIKEKRETATLKCYPIPRHDTVYWYQQGPGQDPQFLISFYEKMQSDKGSIPDRFSAQQFSDYHSELNMSSLELGDSALYFCASSLVRESDTGELFFGEGSRLTVL.

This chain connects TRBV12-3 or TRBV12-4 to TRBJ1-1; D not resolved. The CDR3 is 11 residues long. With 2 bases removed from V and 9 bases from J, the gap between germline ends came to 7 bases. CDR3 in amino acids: CASSLSSKAFF. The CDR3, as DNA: TGTGCCAGCAGTTTATCGAGTAAAGCTTTCTTT.

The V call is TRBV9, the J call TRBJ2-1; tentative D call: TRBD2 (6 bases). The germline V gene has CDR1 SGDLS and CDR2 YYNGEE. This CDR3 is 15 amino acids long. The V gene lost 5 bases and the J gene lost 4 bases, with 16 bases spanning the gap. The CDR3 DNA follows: TGTGCCAGCAGTAAATCGGAGGGGTCGTACAATGAGCAGTTCTTC. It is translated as CASSKSEGSYNEQFF.

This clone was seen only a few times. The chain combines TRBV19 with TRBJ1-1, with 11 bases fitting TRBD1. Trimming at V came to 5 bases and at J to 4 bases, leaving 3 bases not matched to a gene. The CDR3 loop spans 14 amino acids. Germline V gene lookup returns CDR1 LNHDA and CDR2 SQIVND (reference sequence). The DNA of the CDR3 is TGTGCCAGTAGTGGAGGGACAGGGGGCACTGAAGCTTTCTTT. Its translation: CASSGGTGGTEAFF.

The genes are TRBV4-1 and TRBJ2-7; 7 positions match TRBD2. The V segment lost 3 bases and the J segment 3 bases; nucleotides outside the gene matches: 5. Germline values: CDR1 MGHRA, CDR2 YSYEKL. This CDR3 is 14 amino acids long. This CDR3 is CASSQAGTIYEQYF. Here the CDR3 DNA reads TGCGCCAGCAGCCAGGCCGGGACTATCTACGAGCAGTACTTC.

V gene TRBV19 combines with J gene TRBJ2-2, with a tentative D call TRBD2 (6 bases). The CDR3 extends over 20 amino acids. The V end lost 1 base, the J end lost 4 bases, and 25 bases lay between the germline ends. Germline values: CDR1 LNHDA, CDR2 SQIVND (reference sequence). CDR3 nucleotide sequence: TGTGCCAGTAGTATAGTGGTTAGAGAGCGGAGGGGAGGCTTCACCGGGGAGCTGTTTTTT. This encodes CASSIVVRERRGGFTGELFF.